This TCR beta chain was sequenced during a study of cytomegalovirus exposure and HLA in healthy donors. Libraries were prepared by immunoSEQ multiplex PCR; TCRdb keeps only in-frame clonotypes and omits some of them. The data hold about 120,000 clones, with more than 70% observed a single time. Trimming took off 6 bases at V and 0 bases at J, with 11 bases between the two ends. CDR1 is SQVTM, CDR2 ANQGSEA, per germline. The CDR3 is 14 amino acids. The V gene is TRBV29-1, the J gene TRBJ2-2, with a weak D call TRBD2 (6 bases). This sequence was found in a man aged 18 to 30 in good health and CMV-seronegative. The material sequenced was PBMCs. As DNA, the CDR3 is TGCAGCGTGACGGGAGTATCGAACACCGGGGAGCTGTTTTTT. As protein: CSVTGVSNTGELFF.